The subject of this entry is one T cell receptor (beta chain). These data belong to a study of shared clonotypes between healthy human individuals. Clones were read by immunoSEQ multiplex PCR, and TCRdb kept only the in-frame ones, dropping some. The table shows roughly 1,000,000 clones, with around three quarters occurring only once. Germline lookup yields CDR1 SGHRS and CDR2 YFSETQ. V was pared by 0 bases and J by 0 bases, with 7 bases between. The CDR3 loop spans 15 amino acids. Sequenced sample: memory CD4+ T cells from PBMCs. Sample subset: CD45RA-negative fraction. This chain uses TRBV5-1 with TRBJ2-1; no clear D. The TCR originated in a man aged 18 to 30 in good health. Some clones in this sample may be carry-over from other donors' samples. Here the CDR3 DNA reads TGCGCCAGCAGCTTGGCCGTCTACTCCTACAATGAGCAGTTCTTC. Translated, it gives CASSLAVYSYNEQFF.